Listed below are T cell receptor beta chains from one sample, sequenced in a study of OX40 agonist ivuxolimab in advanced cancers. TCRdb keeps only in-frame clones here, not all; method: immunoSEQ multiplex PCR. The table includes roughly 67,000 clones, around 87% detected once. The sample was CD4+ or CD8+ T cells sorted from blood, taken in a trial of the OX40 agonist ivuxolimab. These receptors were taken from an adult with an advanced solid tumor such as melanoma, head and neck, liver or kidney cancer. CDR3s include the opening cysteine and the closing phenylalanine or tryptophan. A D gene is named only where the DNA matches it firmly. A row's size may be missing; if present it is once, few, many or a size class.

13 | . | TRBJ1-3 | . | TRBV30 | CAWNVVSGNTIYF | TGTGCCTGGAATGTCGTCTCTGGAAACACCATATATTTT
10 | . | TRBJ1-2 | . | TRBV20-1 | CSVGGRGYTF | TGCAGTGTGGGAGGTAGGGGCTACACCTTC
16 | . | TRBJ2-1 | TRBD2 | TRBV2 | CASRRQTSGGHNEQFF | TGTGCCAGCAGACGGCAAACTAGCGGGGGCCACAATGAGCAGTTCTTC
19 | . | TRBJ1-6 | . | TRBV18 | CASSPLPASLSSYNSPLHF | TGTGCCAGCTCACCACTTCCAGCGAGTCTAAGCTCCTATAATTCACCCCTCCACTTT
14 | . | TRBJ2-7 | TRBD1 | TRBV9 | CASSPDQGAYAQYF | TGTGCCAGCAGCCCGGATCAGGGGGCCTACGCGCAGTACTTC
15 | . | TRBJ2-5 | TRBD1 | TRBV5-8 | CASSSDRGLQETQYF | TGTGCCAGCAGTTCAGACAGGGGTTTGCAAGAGACCCAGTACTTC
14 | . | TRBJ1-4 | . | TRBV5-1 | CASNFGSEGEKLFF | TGCGCCAGCAACTTCGGGTCCGAGGGGGAAAAACTGTTTTTT
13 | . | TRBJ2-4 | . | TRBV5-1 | CASSLTGLNIQYF | TGCGCCAGCAGCTTGACCGGACTAAACATTCAGTACTTC
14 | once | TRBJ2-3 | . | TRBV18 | CASSADLGTDTQYF | TGTGCCAGCTCGGCAGACTTGGGCACAGATACGCAGTATTTT
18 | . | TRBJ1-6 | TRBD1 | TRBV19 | CASSTLPATTGPNSPLHF | TGTGCCAGTAGTACCCTGCCGGCTACGACAGGGCCGAATTCACCCCTCCACTTT
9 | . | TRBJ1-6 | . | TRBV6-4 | CAKHSPLHF | TGCGCCAAGCACTCACCCCTCCACTTT
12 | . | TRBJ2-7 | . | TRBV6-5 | CATRRDAYEQYF | TGTGCCACCCGGAGGGACGCCTACGAGCAGTACTTC
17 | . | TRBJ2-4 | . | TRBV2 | CASSPQRGQQAKNIQYF | TGTGCCAGCAGTCCCCAACGGGGGCAGCAGGCTAAAAACATTCAGTACTTC
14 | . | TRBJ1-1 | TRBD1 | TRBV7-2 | CASSTGQMNTEAFF | TGTGCCAGCAGCACGGGACAGATGAACACTGAAGCTTTCTTT
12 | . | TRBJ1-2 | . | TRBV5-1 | CASSLISGNYTF | TGCGCCAGCAGCTTGATTTCGGGTAACTACACCTTC
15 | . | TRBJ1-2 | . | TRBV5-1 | CASSLEWRGGYGYTF | TGCGCCAGCAGCTTGGAATGGAGGGGTGGGTATGGCTACACCTTC
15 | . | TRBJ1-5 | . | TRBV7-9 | CASSLGDVGHQPQHF | TGTGCCAGCAGCTTAGGGGACGTTGGACATCAGCCCCAGCATTTT
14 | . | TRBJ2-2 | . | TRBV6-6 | CASSPDRRTGELFF | TGTGCCAGCAGTCCTGACCGGCGAACCGGGGAGCTGTTTTTT
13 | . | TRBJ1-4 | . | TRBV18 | CASSPGTKEKLFF | TGTGCCAGCTCACCAGGGACAAAGGAAAAACTGTTTTTT
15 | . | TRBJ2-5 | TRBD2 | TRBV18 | CASSPRLAGKETQYF | TGTGCCAGCTCACCCCGACTAGCGGGGAAAGAGACCCAGTACTTC
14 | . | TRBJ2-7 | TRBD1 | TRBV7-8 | CASSLGRTGHEQYF | TGTGCCAGCAGCTTAGGTCGGACAGGGCACGAGCAGTACTTC
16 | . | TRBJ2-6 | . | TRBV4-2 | CASSQGASGGANVLTF | TGTGCCAGCAGCCAAGGTGCCTCGGGGGGGGCCAACGTCCTGACTTTC
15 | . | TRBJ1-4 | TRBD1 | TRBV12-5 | CAGLQGWVSNEKLFF | TGTGCTGGGCTACAGGGGTGGGTATCTAATGAAAAACTGTTTTTT
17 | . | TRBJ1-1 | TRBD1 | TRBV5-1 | CASSLLVTGGANTEAFF | TGCGCCAGCAGCTTGTTGGTGACAGGGGGCGCGAACACTGAAGCTTTCTTT
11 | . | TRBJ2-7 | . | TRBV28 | CASTRSYEQYF | TGTGCCAGCACTAGATCCTACGAGCAGTACTTC
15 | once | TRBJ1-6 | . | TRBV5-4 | CASSAGAGSNSPLHF | TGTGCCAGCAGCGCCGGGGCGGGGTCTAATTCACCCCTCCACTTT
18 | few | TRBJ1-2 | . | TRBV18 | CASSPYRGVGRVQHGYTF | TGTGCCAGCTCACCATACCGCGGGGTGGGCAGGGTCCAGCATGGCTACACCTTC
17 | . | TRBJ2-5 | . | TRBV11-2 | CASSLRGTRGVQETQYF | TGTGCCAGCAGCTTAAGGGGGACCCGGGGGGTCCAAGAGACCCAGTACTTC
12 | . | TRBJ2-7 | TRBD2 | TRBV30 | CAFNGGAYEQYF | TGTGCCTTTAACGGGGGGGCGTACGAGCAGTACTTC
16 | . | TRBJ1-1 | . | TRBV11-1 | CASSLFLGTSNTEAFF | TGTGCCAGCAGCCTATTCCTAGGGACCTCGAACACTGAAGCTTTCTTT
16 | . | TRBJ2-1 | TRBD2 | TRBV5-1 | CASSLEGLAAYNEQFF | TGCGCCAGCAGCTTAGAGGGACTAGCGGCTTACAATGAGCAGTTCTTC
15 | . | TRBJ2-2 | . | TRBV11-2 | CASSDRGAGTGELFF | TGTGCCAGCAGCGACCGGGGGGCGGGCACCGGGGAGCTGTTTTTT
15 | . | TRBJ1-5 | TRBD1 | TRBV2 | CASRDRGYSNQPQHF | TGTGCCAGCAGGGACAGGGGGTATAGCAATCAGCCCCAGCATTTT
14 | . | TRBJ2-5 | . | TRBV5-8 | CASSLPGGRGTQYF | TGTGCCAGCAGCTTACCTGGGGGGAGAGGGACCCAGTACTTC
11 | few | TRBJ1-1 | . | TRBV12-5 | CASGLGTEAFF | TGTGCTAGTGGGTTAGGCACTGAAGCTTTCTTT
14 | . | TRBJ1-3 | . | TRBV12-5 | CASGLPRSGNTIYF | TGTGCTAGTGGTTTGCCACGGTCCGGAAACACCATATATTTT
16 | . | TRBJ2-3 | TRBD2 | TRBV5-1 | CASSSGGARSTDTQYF | TGCGCCAGCAGCTCCGGGGGGGCTCGGAGCACAGATACGCAGTATTTT
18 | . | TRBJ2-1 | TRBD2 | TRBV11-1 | CASSPGTSGGGKRGEQFF | TGTGCCAGCAGCCCGGGGACTAGCGGGGGTGGAAAGAGGGGTGAGCAGTTCTTC
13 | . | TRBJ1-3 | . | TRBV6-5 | CASSRGQGNTIYF | TGTGCCAGCAGCCGAGGACAGGGAAACACCATATATTTT
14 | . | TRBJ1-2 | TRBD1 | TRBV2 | CASSATDRGHGYTF | TGTGCCAGCAGTGCAACCGACAGGGGACATGGCTACACCTTC
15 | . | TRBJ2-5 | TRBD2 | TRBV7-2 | CASSFTGTSQETQYF | TGTGCCAGCAGCTTTACCGGGACTAGTCAAGAGACCCAGTACTTC
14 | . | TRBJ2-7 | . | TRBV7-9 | CASSLQASSYEQYF | TGTGCCAGCAGCCTCCAAGCCAGCTCCTACGAGCAGTACTTC
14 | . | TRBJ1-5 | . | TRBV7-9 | CASSPDLGYQPQHF | TGTGCCAGCAGCCCGGACTTAGGGTATCAGCCCCAGCATTTT
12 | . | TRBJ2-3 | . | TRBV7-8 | CASSFRGDTQYF | TGTGCCAGCAGCTTCAGGGGTGATACGCAGTATTTT
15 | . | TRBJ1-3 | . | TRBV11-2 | CASSWQGFSGNTIYF | TGTGCCAGCAGCTGGCAGGGGTTCTCTGGAAACACCATATATTTT
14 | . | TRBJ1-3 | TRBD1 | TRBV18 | CASSPGQSGNTIYF | TGTGCCAGCTCACCGGGACAGTCTGGAAACACCATATATTTT
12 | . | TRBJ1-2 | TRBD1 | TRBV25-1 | CASSRDRGSYTF | TGTGCCAGCAGCAGGGACAGGGGGAGCTACACCTTC
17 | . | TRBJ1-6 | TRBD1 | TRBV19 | CASSMGEGQGANSPLHF | TGTGCCAGTAGTATGGGTGAGGGACAGGGGGCGAATTCACCCCTCCACTTT
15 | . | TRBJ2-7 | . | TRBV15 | CATSREVASSYEQYF | TGTGCCACCAGCAGAGAAGTCGCGAGCTCCTACGAGCAGTACTTC
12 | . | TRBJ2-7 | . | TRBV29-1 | CSVGQKLYEQYF | TGCAGCGTTGGTCAGAAACTCTACGAGCAGTACTTC
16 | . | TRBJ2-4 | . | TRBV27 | CASSLSPAYSKNIQYF | TGTGCCAGCAGTTTATCGCCAGCCTACTCCAAAAACATTCAGTACTTC
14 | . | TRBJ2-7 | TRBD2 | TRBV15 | CATKPSGGTYEQYF | TGTGCCACCAAGCCCAGCGGGGGGACCTACGAGCAGTACTTC
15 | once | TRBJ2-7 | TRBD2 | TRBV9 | CASSVTSGDSYEQYF | TGTGCCAGCAGCGTCACTAGCGGGGATTCCTACGAGCAGTACTTC
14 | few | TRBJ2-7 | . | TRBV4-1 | CASSRGLGSYEQYF | TGCGCCAGCAGCCGAGGGCTTGGCTCCTACGAGCAGTACTTC
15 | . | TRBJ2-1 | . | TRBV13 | CASSLTQPSYNEQFF | TGTGCCAGCAGCTTAACACAGCCTTCCTACAATGAGCAGTTCTTC
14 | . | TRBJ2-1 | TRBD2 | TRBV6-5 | CASRRTSGGNEQFF | TGTGCCAGCCGCCGGACTAGCGGAGGCAATGAGCAGTTCTTC
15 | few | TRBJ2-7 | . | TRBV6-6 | CASSSRDTGSREQYF | TGTGCCAGCAGTTCCCGGGACACCGGGTCTCGCGAGCAGTACTTC
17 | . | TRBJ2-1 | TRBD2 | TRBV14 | CASSPRSGGLGDNEQFF | TGTGCCAGCAGCCCTAGGAGCGGGGGCCTCGGGGACAATGAGCAGTTCTTC